This is a list of T cell receptor beta chains from one sample in a study of T cell repertoires in cytomegalovirus infection. Via MiXCR, TCRdb re-called the reads, giving one row per CDR3 protein. The sample lists approximately 220,000 distinct CDR3 sequences, approximately 38% seen once, with 59% in the top ten. The antigens of these receptors remain unknown. Sample: CD8+ T cells from cultured PBMCs, taken from culture after CMV antigen stimulation. Every receptor here comes from a human donor in good health (CMV status not recorded). Some clones in this sample may be carry-over from other donors' samples. The CDR3 runs from the conserved cysteine through the conserved F or W. The D gene is left open where the match is weak. Clone size is shown for a subset of rows, as once, few, many or a class of expanded clone.

D gene	J gene	clone size	V gene	CDR3 protein	CDR3 DNA
NA	TRBJ2-3	NA	TRBV6-2/TRBV6-3	CASSYSIGGSPSTDTQYF	TGTGCCAGCAGTTACTCGATAGGGGGGAGCCCTAGCACAGATACGCAGTATTTT
TRBD2	TRBJ2-7	few	TRBV9	CASSVASGDYRHSEQYF	TGTGCCAGCAGCGTAGCTAGTGGGGACTACCGGCACTCCGAGCAGTACTTC
TRBD1	TRBJ2-2	NA	TRBV6-1	CASSEAHWGQGVTGELFF	TGTGCCAGCAGTGAAGCCCATTGGGGACAGGGGGTAACCGGGGAGCTGTTTTTT
TRBD1	TRBJ2-5	NA	TRBV18	CASSVEQGERLGETQYF	TGTGCCAGCTCGGTCGAACAGGGGGAACGGTTAGGAGAGACCCAGTACTTC
NA	TRBJ2-1	NA	TRBV29-1	CSVEAPLGYEQFF	TGCAGCGTTGAAGCCCCGCTCGGTTATGAGCAGTTCTTC
NA	TRBJ2-7	few	TRBV7-6	CASSLADYEQYF	TGTGCCAGCAGCTTAGCTGACTACGAGCAGTACTTC
TRBD1	TRBJ1-5	NA	TRBV10-3	CAISESGTGNQPQHF	TGTGCCATCAGTGAGTCCGGGACAGGGAATCAGCCCCAGCATTTT
NA	TRBJ2-5	few	TRBV5-4	CASSPDGQETQYF	TGTGCCAGCAGCCCGGACGGCCAAGAGACCCAGTACTTC
NA	TRBJ1-4	NA	TRBV7-8	CASSPISWVQNEKLFF	TGTGCCAGCAGCCCAATTAGCTGGGTACAGAATGAAAAACTGTTTTTT
TRBD1	TRBJ1-5	many	TRBV4-2	CASSQQTGASNQPQHF	TGTGCCAGCAGCCAACAAACAGGGGCTAGCAATCAGCCCCAGCATTTT
NA	TRBJ1-5	few	TRBV7-9	CASSISGTVQPQHF	TGTGCCAGCAGCATATCAGGGACCGTTCAGCCCCAGCATTTT
TRBD2	TRBJ2-3	NA	TRBV6-5	CASSPGGLAGTRPTDTQYF	TGTGCCAGCAGCCCGGGGGGACTAGCGGGGACCCGCCCCACAGATACGCAGTATTTT
NA	TRBJ2-2	few	TRBV7-2	CASSLDLGDGELFF	TGTGCCAGCAGCTTAGACTTGGGGGACGGGGAGCTGTTTTTT
NA	TRBJ2-2	once	TRBV11-2	CASSLGTEYTGELFF	TGTGCCAGCAGCTTGGGGACGGAGTACACCGGGGAGCTGTTTTTT
TRBD1	TRBJ1-6	NA	TRBV12-3/TRBV12-4	CASTDRAASPLHF	TGTGCCAGCACGGACAGGGCGGCATCACCCCTCCACTTT
NA	TRBJ2-1	NA	TRBV10-3	CAISSRTEYYNEQFF	TGTGCCATCAGCTCTCGGACTGAGTACTACAATGAGCAGTTCTTC
TRBD1	TRBJ2-1	NA	TRBV29-1	CTLWTGDNEQFF	TGCACCCTATGGACAGGGGACAATGAGCAGTTCTTC
NA	TRBJ1-1	NA	TRBV7-9	CASSSLDTTVNTEAFF	TGTGCCAGCAGCTCCTTGGACACAACGGTGAACACTGAAGCTTTCTTT